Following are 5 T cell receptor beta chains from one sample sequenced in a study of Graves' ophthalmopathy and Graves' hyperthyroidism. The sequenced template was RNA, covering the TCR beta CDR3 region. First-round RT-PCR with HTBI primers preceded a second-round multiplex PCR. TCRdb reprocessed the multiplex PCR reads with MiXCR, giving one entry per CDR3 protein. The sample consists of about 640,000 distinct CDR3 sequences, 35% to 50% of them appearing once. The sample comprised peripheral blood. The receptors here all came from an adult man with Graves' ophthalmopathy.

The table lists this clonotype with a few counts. This CDR3 reads CASSSPRVNRATNEKLFF. The CDR3 DNA follows: TGTGCCAGCAGCTCGCCCAGGGTAAATCGAGCAACTAATGAAAAACTGTTTTTT. The chain is built from TRBV11-2 and TRBJ1-4; D possibly corresponds to TRBD1 (5 bases). This CDR3 is 18 amino acids long. Germline assignment: CDR1 SGHAT and CDR2 FQNNGV. Trimming took off 4 bases at V and 0 bases at J, with 18 bases between the two ends.

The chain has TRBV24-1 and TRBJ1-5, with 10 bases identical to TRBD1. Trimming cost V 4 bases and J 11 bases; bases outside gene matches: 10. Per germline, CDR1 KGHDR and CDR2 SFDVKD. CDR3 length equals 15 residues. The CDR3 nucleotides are TGTGCCACCAGTGACCGTGACAGGGGGCGAGAGACCCAGCATTTT. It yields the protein CATSDRDRGRETQHF.

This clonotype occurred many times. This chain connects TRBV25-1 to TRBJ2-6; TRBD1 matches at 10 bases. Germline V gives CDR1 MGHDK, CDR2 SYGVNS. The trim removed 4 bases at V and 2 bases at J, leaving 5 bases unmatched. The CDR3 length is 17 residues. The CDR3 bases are TGTGCCAGCAGTGTGGGGACAGGGGAGACTGGGGCCAACGTCCTGACTTTC. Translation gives CASSVGTGETGANVLTF.

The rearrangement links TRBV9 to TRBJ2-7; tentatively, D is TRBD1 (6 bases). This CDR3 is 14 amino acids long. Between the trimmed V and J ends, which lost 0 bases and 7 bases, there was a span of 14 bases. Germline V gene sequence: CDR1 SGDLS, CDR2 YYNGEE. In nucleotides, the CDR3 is TGTGCCAGCAGCGTAGGCCCCAGGGGATATGAGCAGTACTTC. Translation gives CASSVGPRGYEQYF.

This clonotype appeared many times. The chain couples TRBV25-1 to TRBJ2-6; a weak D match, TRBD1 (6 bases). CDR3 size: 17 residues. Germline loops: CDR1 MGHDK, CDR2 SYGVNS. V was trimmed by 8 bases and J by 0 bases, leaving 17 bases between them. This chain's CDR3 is CASSPQGSGSGANVLTF. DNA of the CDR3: TGTGCCAGCTCACCCCAGGGGTCTGGCTCTGGGGCCAACGTCCTGACTTTC.